This T cell receptor beta chain originates from a study of CD8 T cells in ankylosing spondylitis. On this clonotype: What it binds is not known.

General study results and limits: There was a TCR beta motif, made of eight highly homologous variants, that appeared characteristic of ankylosing spondylitis blood.

Making the TCR beta libraries involved quantitative 5'-RACE with molecular barcodes. TCRdb reprocessed the 5' RACE reads with MiXCR, giving one entry per CDR3 protein. Among approximately 540,000 distinct CDR3 sequences, roughly 13% were seen once, and the ten largest hold under 7.5%. Source material: blood, either unsorted or a sorted T cell fraction (not recorded which). This TCR came from a male donor with ankylosing spondylitis.

The CDR3, as DNA: TGTGCCAGCAGCCAAGTGGATGACAGGGACTATGGCTACACCTTC. It translates to CASSQVDDRDYGYTF. This chain joins TRBV14 and TRBJ1-2; 7 nucleotides agree with TRBD1. With 1 base clipped from V and 3 bases from J, the junction kept 5 bases outside the gene matches. This CDR3 has 15 residues. Germline assignment: CDR1 SGHDN and CDR2 FVKESK.